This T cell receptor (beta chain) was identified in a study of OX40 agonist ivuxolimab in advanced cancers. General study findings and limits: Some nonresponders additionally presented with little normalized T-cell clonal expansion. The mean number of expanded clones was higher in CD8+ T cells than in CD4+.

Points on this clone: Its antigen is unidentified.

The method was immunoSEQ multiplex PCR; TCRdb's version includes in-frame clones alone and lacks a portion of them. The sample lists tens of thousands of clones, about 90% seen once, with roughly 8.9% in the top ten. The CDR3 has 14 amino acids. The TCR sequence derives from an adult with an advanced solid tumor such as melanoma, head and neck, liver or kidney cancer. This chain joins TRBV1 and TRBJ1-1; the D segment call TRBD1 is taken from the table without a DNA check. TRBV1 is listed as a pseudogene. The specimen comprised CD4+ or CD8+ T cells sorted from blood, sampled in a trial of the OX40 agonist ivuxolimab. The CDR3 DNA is TGCACCAGCAGCCAGACAGGGTGTGGAACTGAAGCTTTCTTT. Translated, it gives CTSSQTGCGTEAFF.